This is a list of T cell receptor beta chains from one sample in a study of vaccination and CD4 T cells after COVID-19. The antigens of these receptors remain unknown. TCRdb recomputed calls from the PCR reads with MiXCR, one row per CDR3 protein. The sample has around 25,000 distinct CDR3 sequences, 40% to 55% seen once; the top ten hold 4.1%. The material sequenced was CD4+ T cells from blood, cultured in vitro, taken about 7 months after SARS-CoV-2 vaccination. These receptors originate from a human donor who had recovered from COVID-19. Each CDR3 is given with its conserved first and last residue. The D gene is left open where the match is weak. Some rows have no size entry. The others give once, few or many, or a class for an expanded clone.

size	length	V	D	J	CDR3	DNA
medium-sized	16	TRBV20-1	NA	TRBJ1-5	CSANKDSGNSNQPQHF	TGCAGTGCTAACAAAGACAGTGGAAATAGCAATCAGCCCCAGCATTTT
few	14	TRBV21-1	NA	TRBJ1-1	CASSDPYRGRGAFF	TGTGCCAGCAGTGACCCATACAGGGGGCGGGGAGCTTTCTTT
NA	14	TRBV10-1	NA	TRBJ2-7	CASSPGHHLCEQYF	TGCGCCAGCAGTCCGGGACACCACCTTTGCGAGCAGTACTTC
NA	16	TRBV27	TRBD2	TRBJ2-1	CASSFRGIGTSAEQFF	TGTGCCAGCAGTTTCCGTGGGATAGGGACTAGCGCAGAGCAGTTCTTC
NA	16	TRBV7-2	NA	TRBJ1-6	CASSLSTGRYNSPLHF	TGTGCCAGCAGCTTAAGTACGGGCCGTTATAATTCACCCCTCCACTTT
NA	16	TRBV20-1	TRBD2	TRBJ2-7	CSAQPLGLAGANEQYF	TGCAGTGCGCAACCTCTAGGACTAGCGGGAGCCAACGAGCAGTACTTC
few	14	TRBV6-9	NA	TRBJ1-5	CALNIYTLNQPQHF	TGTGCCCTGAACATATACACCCTCAATCAGCCCCAGCATTTT
NA	13	TRBV12-3/TRBV12-4	NA	TRBJ2-7	CASRITGSYEQYF	TGTGCCAGCAGGATTACAGGGAGCTACGAGCAGTACTTC
once	14	TRBV2	NA	TRBJ2-3	CASSRLGSPDTQYF	TGTGCCAGCAGCCGACTAGGATCCCCAGATACGCAGTATTTT
NA	16	TRBV6-4	TRBD2	TRBJ2-1	CASSDEGTSGTNEQFF	TGTGCCAGCAGTGACGAGGGGACTAGCGGGACGAATGAGCAGTTCTTC
few	16	TRBV7-7	TRBD2	TRBJ2-7	CASSPQAGLGLIEQYF	TGTGCCAGCAGCCCCCAAGCGGGGCTAGGTTTAATAGAGCAGTACTTC
NA	13	TRBV7-2	NA	TRBJ1-5	CASSLESFQPQHF	TGTGCCAGCAGCTTAGAGTCTTTCCAGCCCCAGCATTTT
medium-sized	14	TRBV5-4	TRBD2	TRBJ2-3	CASSLTSGTDTQYF	TGTGCCAGCAGCTTGACTAGCGGCACAGATACGCAGTATTTT
NA	12	TRBV11-2	NA	TRBJ2-7	CASRGGTYEQYF	TGTGCCAGCCGGGGTGGTACCTACGAGCAGTACTTC
few	13	TRBV27	NA	TRBJ2-2	CASQESNTGELFF	TGTGCCAGCCAGGAGTCTAACACCGGGGAGCTGTTTTTT
NA	17	TRBV7-5	NA	TRBJ1-6	CISVPEVGTVGNSSLHF	NA
NA	14	TRBV9	TRBD1	TRBJ1-1	CASSVEPGGGQAFF	TGTGCCAGCAGCGTAGAGCCAGGGGGAGGGCAAGCTTTCTTT
few	16	TRBV7-9	TRBD2	TRBJ2-1	CASSLAGGRFYNEQFF	TGTGCCAGCAGCTTAGCCGGCGGGAGGTTCTACAATGAGCAGTTCTTC
NA	14	TRBV7-2	NA	TRBJ2-7	CASSFAGPTYEQYF	TGTGCCAGCAGCTTTGCGGGGCCCACCTACGAGCAGTACTTC
few	16	TRBV27	TRBD1	TRBJ1-2	CASSLVGTGGGYGYTF	TGTGCCAGCAGTTTAGTCGGAACAGGGGGCGGGTATGGCTACACCTTC
NA	10	TRBV2	NA	TRBJ2-1	CASRVFEQFF	TGTGCCAGCAGGGTTTTTGAGCAGTTCTTC
NA	13	TRBV27	TRBD1	TRBJ2-3	CASSFTGDQPQYF	TGTGCCAGCAGTTTTACAGGGGACCAGCCCCAGTATTTT
NA	15	TRBV6-4	NA	TRBJ2-7	CASSDWWSRLYEQYF	TGTGCCAGCAGTGACTGGTGGTCTAGATTGTACGAGCAGTACTTC
NA	15	TRBV6-1	TRBD1	TRBJ2-1	CASGRGQGDYNEQFF	TGTGCCAGCGGACGCGGACAGGGGGACTACAATGAGCAGTTCTTC
few	14	TRBV20-1	NA	TRBJ1-1	CSARGQGFVTEAFF	TGCAGTGCTAGAGGGCAGGGTTTTGTCACTGAAGCTTTCTTT
NA	18	TRBV20-1	TRBD1	TRBJ2-7	CSARDYKPPGQGVHEQYF	TGCAGTGCTAGAGATTACAAACCGCCGGGACAGGGGGTTCACGAGCAGTACTTC
few	13	TRBV20-1	NA	TRBJ2-3	CSARGLAADTQYF	TGCAGTGCTAGGGGCCTAGCCGCAGATACGCAGTATTTT
few	15	TRBV7-8	TRBD1	TRBJ2-7	CASSPRTGGIYEQYF	TGTGCCAGCAGCCCAAGGACAGGGGGCATCTACGAGCAGTACTTC
NA	16	TRBV11-1	TRBD2	TRBJ2-1	CASRNVLAGGSNEQFF	TGTGCCAGCAGAAATGTACTAGCGGGAGGTAGTAATGAGCAGTTCTTC
NA	17	TRBV20-1	TRBD2	TRBJ2-1	CSARDRRAGGLIGEQFF	TGCAGTGCTAGAGATCGGAGGGCGGGAGGGCTTATTGGTGAGCAGTTCTTC
few	13	TRBV6-1	NA	TRBJ2-7	CASGTKSSYEQYF	TGTGCCAGCGGGACAAAGAGCTCCTACGAGCAGTACTTC
NA	16	TRBV27	NA	TRBJ1-1	CASSLYPGAGRTEAFF	TGTGCCAGCAGTTTATATCCGGGGGCAGGGCGGACTGAAGCTTTCTTT
few	14	TRBV7-2	TRBD2	TRBJ2-5	CASSIRGGRETQYF	TGTGCCAGCAGCATTAGGGGAGGGCGGGAGACCCAGTACTTC
NA	16	TRBV7-8	TRBD2	TRBJ2-1	CASSLGTSGRAVEQFF	TGTGCCAGCAGCTTGGGAACTAGCGGGAGGGCGGTTGAGCAGTTCTTC
NA	16	TRBV7-2	NA	TRBJ2-1	CASSLIVSRVYNEQFF	TGTGCCAGCAGCTTAATCGTATCGAGGGTTTACAATGAGCAGTTCTTC
NA	15	TRBV28	NA	TRBJ2-3	CASSSNGLATDTQYF	TGTGCCAGCAGTAGCAACGGTCTTGCCACAGATACGCAGTATTTT
NA	15	TRBV15	TRBD1	TRBJ2-3	CATSSRDRITDTQYF	TGTGCCACCAGCAGTAGGGACAGAATAACAGATACGCAGTATTTT
NA	13	TRBV5-4	NA	TRBJ2-5	CASSKDRDETQYF	TGTGCCAGCAGCAAGGATCGAGACGAGACCCAGTACTTC
NA	15	TRBV2	TRBD2	TRBJ2-1	CASSRTSGGGNEQFF	TGTGCCAGCAGTCGGACTAGCGGAGGCGGTAATGAGCAGTTCTTC
once	14	TRBV7-6	NA	TRBJ2-5	CVSSPRSGGETQYF	TGTGTCAGCAGCCCCCGTAGCGGAGGGGAGACCCAGTACTTC
NA	13	TRBV7-2	NA	TRBJ2-3	CASSLALADTQYF	TGTGCCAGCAGCTTAGCTCTTGCAGATACGCAGTATTTT
few	13	TRBV28	NA	TRBJ2-3	CASNLGWSNTQYF	TGTGCCAGCAATCTAGGGTGGAGTAATACGCAGTATTTT
NA	16	TRBV6-5	TRBD1	TRBJ2-7	CASSYTTGQGAYEQYF	TGTGCCAGCAGTTACACAACGGGACAGGGGGCTTACGAGCAGTACTTC
few	14	TRBV28	NA	TRBJ1-6	CASSLWQDNSPLHF	TGTGCCAGCAGTTTATGGCAGGATAATTCACCCCTCCACTTT
NA	17	TRBV7-8	TRBD1	TRBJ1-6	CASSLVMGTGLSSPLHF	TGTGCCAGCAGCTTAGTGATGGGGACAGGGTTAAGTTCACCCCTCCACTTT
few	17	TRBV28	NA	TRBJ2-5	CASSRYFKQGLQETQYF	TGTGCCAGCAGTCGTTATTTCAAGCAGGGGCTCCAAGAGACCCAGTACTTC
NA	13	TRBV7-3	TRBD1	TRBJ1-2	CASSFSGGKGYTF	TGTGCCAGCAGTTTTTCAGGGGGGAAGGGCTACACCTTC
NA	19	TRBV5-4	TRBD2	TRBJ2-7	CASSTLRLAGGRVEDEQYF	TGTGCCAGCAGTACCCTTCGGCTAGCGGGAGGGAGGGTAGAGGACGAGCAGTACTTC
NA	15	TRBV19	NA	TRBJ1-2	CASSTDRKSSYGYTF	TGTGCCAGTAGTACGGACCGTAAAAGTTCCTATGGCTACACCTTC
NA	14	TRBV10-3	NA	TRBJ1-5	CAISEGGWDQPQHF	TGTGCCATCAGTGAAGGCGGTTGGGATCAGCCCCAGCATTTT
few	14	TRBV7-9	NA	TRBJ2-1	CASSLLSSYNEQFF	TGTGCCAGCAGCCTACTGTCTTCCTACAATGAGCAGTTCTTC
few	14	TRBV20-1	NA	TRBJ2-3	CSAEGLTSTDTQYF	TGCAGTGCGGAGGGACTTACTAGCACAGATACGCAGTATTTT
NA	16	TRBV30	NA	TRBJ2-7	CAWSRGLSASSYEQYF	TGTGCCTGGAGTCGAGGCCTTAGCGCTAGCTCCTACGAGCAGTACTTC
NA	16	TRBV4-1	NA	TRBJ1-6	CASSQGTGFMNSPLHF	TGCGCCAGCAGCCAAGGAACGGGGTTCATGAATTCACCCCTCCACTTT
NA	16	TRBV28	TRBD2	TRBJ2-7	CASCPSGTSSSYEQYF	TGTGCCAGCTGCCCCTCCGGGACTAGCAGCTCCTACGAGCAGTACTTC
NA	15	TRBV20-1	NA	TRBJ2-1	CSAPLGGLADNEQFF	TGCAGTGCCCCCCTAGGCGGGCTAGCCGACAATGAGCAGTTCTTC
few	13	TRBV6-1	NA	TRBJ2-5	CASSPRGGETQYF	TGTGCCAGCAGCCCGAGGGGCGGGGAGACCCAGTACTTC
few	15	TRBV6-1	NA	TRBJ2-3	CASSESLGGGDTQYF	TGTGCCAGCAGTGAATCGCTTGGGGGCGGAGATACGCAGTATTTT
NA	13	TRBV7-9	NA	TRBJ2-7	CASSLVPSGEQYF	TGTGCCAGCAGCTTAGTCCCCAGCGGTGAGCAGTACTTC
NA	17	TRBV7-9	NA	TRBJ1-5	CASSLGQGRFVNQPQHF	TGTGCCAGCAGCTTGGGGCAGGGACGATTTGTCAATCAGCCCCAGCATTTT